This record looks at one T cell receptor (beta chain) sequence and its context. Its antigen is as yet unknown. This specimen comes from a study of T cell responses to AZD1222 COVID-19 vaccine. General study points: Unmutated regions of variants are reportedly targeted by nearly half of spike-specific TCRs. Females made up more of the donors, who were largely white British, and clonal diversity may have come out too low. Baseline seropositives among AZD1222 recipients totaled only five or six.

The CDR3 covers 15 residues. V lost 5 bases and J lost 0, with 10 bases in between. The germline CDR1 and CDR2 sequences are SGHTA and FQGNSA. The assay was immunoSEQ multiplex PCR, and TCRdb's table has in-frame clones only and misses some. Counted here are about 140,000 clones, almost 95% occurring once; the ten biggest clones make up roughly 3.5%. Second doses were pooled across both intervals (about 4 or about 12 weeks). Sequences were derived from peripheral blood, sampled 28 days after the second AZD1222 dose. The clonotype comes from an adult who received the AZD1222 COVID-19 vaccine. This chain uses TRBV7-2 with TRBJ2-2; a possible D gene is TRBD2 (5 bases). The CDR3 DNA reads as TGTGCCAGCAGCCGGACTTCGGCGAACACCGGGGAGCTGTTTTTT. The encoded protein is CASSRTSANTGELFF.